This T cell receptor (beta chain) appears in the sequencing data of a study of a mutant IDH1 vaccine in newly diagnosed glioma. Study in general: Treated patients had a mean age of approximately 40 years and a 62.5% male, around 38% female split.

Time point given: baseline, week 1 (first vaccination visit). Treatment here: pre-vaccination baseline after standard-of-care therapy. Study-wide results and caveats: Immune responses induced by the vaccine were seen in roughly 93% of patients, spanning multiple MHC alleles.

Produced via immunoSEQ multiplex PCR; TCRdb's table is partial and in-frame only. There are around 50,000 clones in the sample; about nine tenths occur only once, and roughly 2.4% lies in the top ten. V gave up 1 base and J gave up 9 bases; unmatched junction bases: 3. Germline-derived CDR1 and CDR2 are MNHNS and SASEGT. This CDR3 is 15 amino acids long. Concerning this clone itself: Its antigen remains unknown.

This TCR was recovered from a man in his forties with glioma. The chain carries TRBV6-1 and TRBJ2-1, with TRBD2 identical over 13 bases. The starting material was PBMCs, obtained from a glioma patient treated with radiotherapy, temozolomide or both. The CDR3 DNA is TGTGCCAGCAGTGAAGTTACTAGCGGGAGGGGTGAGCAGTTCTTC. Translated, it gives CASSEVTSGRGEQFF.